The text below deals with one T cell receptor beta chain. Its target is not known. Data came from immunoSEQ multiplex PCR; TCRdb stores just in-frame clones and leaves some out. The sample lists about 120,000 clones; roughly 90% were seen once. This specimen belongs to a study of T cell responses to AZD1222 COVID-19 vaccine. Pooled in the analysis were second doses at about 4 or about 12 weeks. Study-wide points: Donor demographics were predominantly white British with a female majority; clonal diversity may be underestimated. Only 6 or 7 individuals given AZD1222 were seropositive at baseline. Sampling captured repertoires only after the peak T cell response.

This specimen was peripheral blood, taken 28 days after the second AZD1222 dose. The sequence derives from an adult who received the AZD1222 COVID-19 vaccine.

CDR3 sequence (DNA): TGCGCCAGCAGCGGATTGACAGGGGCTAGTGCCGGGGAGCTGTTTTTT. Amino acids: CASSGLTGASAGELFF. J is TRBJ2-2 and V is TRBV10-1, with 8 nucleotides matching TRBD1. V trimming: 6 bases; J trimming: 6 bases; junction bases outside the gene matches: 12. Germline V gene lookup returns CDR1 WNHNN and CDR2 SYGVQD (reference sequence). CDR3 size: 16 residues.